Below, 5 T cell receptor beta chains from the same sample are listed, as sequenced in a study of beta chain features in type 1 diabetes. The authors reverse transcribed all of the isolated RNA, so sequencing captured expressed TCRB transcripts. The repertoire was sequenced with immunoSEQ multiplex PCR; TCRdb's copy has only in-frame clones and lacks some. This table holds 600,000 to 700,000 clones, 12% found once. No cognate antigen is known for these TCRs. Study-wide results and limits: People with Type 1 diabetes carried modestly yet significantly shorter TCRB CDR3s in all four CD4+ subsets.

The sequenced sample consisted of naive CD4+ T cells from blood. The receptor source for this set is a man aged 30 to 45 with type 1 diabetes.

The genes are TRBV7-9 and TRBJ1-2, with TRBD1 identical over 7 bases. V dropped 5 bases and J dropped 4; count of bases not matched to a gene: 4. This CDR3 has 13 residues. In germline, CDR1 is SEHNR, CDR2 FQNEAQ (reference sequence). The CDR3 protein is CASSHRQGYGYTF. CDR3 DNA sequence: TGTGCCAGCAGCCACCGACAGGGCTATGGCTACACCTTC.

The chain employs TRBV7-2 and TRBJ1-5; TRBD1 is a possible D gene (6 bases). Germline lookup yields CDR1 SGHTA and CDR2 FQGNSA. There are 17 residues in the CDR3. Deletions cut 1 base from V and 3 bases from J, with 16 bases between. The CDR3 sequence is CASSLGAGNRDNQPQHF. The CDR3 bases are TGTGCCAGCAGCTTAGGGGCAGGGAACAGGGACAATCAGCCCCAGCATTTT. Filled out from reference TRBV7-2 and TRBJ1-5, the complete variable domain reads GAGVSQSPSNKVTEKGKDVELRCDPISGHTALYWYRQSLGQGLEFLIYFQGNSAPDKSGLPSDRFSAERTGGSVSTLTIQRTQQEDSAVYLCASSLGAGNRDNQPQHFGDGTRLSIL.

Here the CDR3 reads CSVTGGNSGNTIYF. The DNA for the CDR3 is TGCAGCGTGACAGGGGGCAACTCTGGAAACACCATATATTTT. This chain uses TRBV29-1 with TRBJ1-3; TRBD1 matches 10 bases. The germline V gene encodes CDR1 SQVTM and CDR2 ANQGSEA. Trimming cost V 6 bases and J 0 bases; bases outside gene matches: 2. The CDR3 sequence is 14 residues long.

The CDR3 loop reads CASSQDNTGELFF. The CDR3 nucleotides read TGTGCCAGCAGCCAAGATAACACCGGGGAGCTGTTTTTT. The J gene is TRBJ2-2, the V gene TRBV28; D remains unclear. V was pared by 6 bases and J by 2 bases, with 7 bases between. CDR3 length: 13 amino acids. Germline V gene lookup returns CDR1 MDHEN and CDR2 SYDVKM.

The chain has TRBV29-1 and TRBJ1-4; the match to TRBD1 covers 7 bases. The germline CDR1 and CDR2 sequences are SQVTM and ANQGSEA. This CDR3 has 14 amino acids. Unmatched junction bases numbered 12, after V lost 8 bases and J lost 6 bases. CDR3 amino acids: CSYNVRDRHEKLFF. CDR3 nucleotide sequence: TGCAGCTACAATGTCCGGGACAGACATGAAAAACTGTTTTTT. The full variable domain, rest sourced from reference TRBV29-1 and TRBJ1-4, is SAVISQKPSRDICQRGTSLTIQCQVDSQVTMMFWYRQQPGQSLTLIATANQGSEATYESGFVIDKFPISRPNLTFSTLTVSNMSPEDSSIYLCSYNVRDRHEKLFFGSGTQLSVL.